Detailed here is one T cell receptor (beta chain). Its specificity is unknown. Each diagnosis drew on symptoms, thyroxine, TRAb, thyroid ultrasound and orbital computed tomography findings. An approximately 10 ml volume of fresh peripheral blood provided the PBMCs. Researchers took RNA transcripts and amplified the TCR beta CDR3 regions from them. HTBI primers were used for first-round RT-PCR of the TCR CDR3. MiXCR was run by TCRdb on the multiplex PCR reads, yielding one entry per CDR3 protein. Among 650,000 to 700,000 distinct CDR3 sequences listed, roughly 17% were seen once. The data originate from a study of T cells in Graves' hyperthyroidism and ophthalmopathy. Overall study results and limits: Model predictions of ophthalmopathy came a median roughly 6.7 months before onset.

Per the germline V gene, CDR1 is LGHNA and CDR2 is YSLEER. This CDR3 is 17 amino acids long. With 0 bases removed from V and 6 bases from J, the gap between germline ends came to 21 bases. V usage is TRBV4-3 and J usage is TRBJ2-7; maybe TRBD2 (5 bases). Sequenced: blood. The TCR sequence derives from a man in his forties or fifties with Graves' hyperthyroidism. CDR3 region: CASSQDVGLAPPGEQYF. In nucleotides, the CDR3 is TGCGCCAGCAGCCAAGATGTGGGTCTAGCTCCCCCGGGCGAGCAGTACTTC.